The 2 T cell receptor beta chains given below trace back to one sample, sequenced in a study of T cells expressing NK-cell markers. TCRdb reanalyzed the 5' RACE reads, giving one entry per CDR3 protein sequence and no DNA. The listing records roughly 420,000 distinct CDR3 sequences. Sequences were obtained from blood T cells: a sorted CD56 or NKG2C T cell subset, CD4+ or CD8+ T cells, or bulk PBMC T cells (not recorded which). These receptors were collected from a woman between 18 and 75 years old in good health.

The chain combines TRBV2 with TRBJ2-7; no DNA is available, so the TRBD2 call from TCRdb remains unchecked. Germline loops: CDR1 SNHLY, CDR2 FYNNEI. This CDR3 is 14 amino acids long. The CDR3 is CASSGSDSVNEQYF.

V gene TRBV6-4 combines with J gene TRBJ2-1. Germline V gene sequence: CDR1 MRHNA, CDR2 SNTAGT. The CDR3 consists of 16 residues. CDR3 sequence: CASSSSLIGSYGEQFF.